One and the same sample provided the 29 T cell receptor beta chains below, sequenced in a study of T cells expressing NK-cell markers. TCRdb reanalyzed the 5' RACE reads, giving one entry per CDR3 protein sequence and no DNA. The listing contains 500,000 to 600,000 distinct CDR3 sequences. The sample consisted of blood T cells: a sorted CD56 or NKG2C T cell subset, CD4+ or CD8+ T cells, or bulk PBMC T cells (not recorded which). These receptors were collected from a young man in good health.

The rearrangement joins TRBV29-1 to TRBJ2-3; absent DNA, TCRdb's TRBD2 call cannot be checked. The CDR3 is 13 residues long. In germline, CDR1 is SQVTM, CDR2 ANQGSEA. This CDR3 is CSYSGRPEGTQYF.

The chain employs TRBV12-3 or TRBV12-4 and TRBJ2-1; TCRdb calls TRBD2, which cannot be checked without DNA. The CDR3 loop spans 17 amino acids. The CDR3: CASRQKPGLAYSNEQFF.

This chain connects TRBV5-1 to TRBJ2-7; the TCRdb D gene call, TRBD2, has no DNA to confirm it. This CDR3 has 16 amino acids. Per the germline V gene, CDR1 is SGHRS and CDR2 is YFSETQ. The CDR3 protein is CASSWDAGGTPYEQYF. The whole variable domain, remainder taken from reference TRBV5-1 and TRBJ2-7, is KAGVTQTPRYLIKTRGQQVTLSCSPISGHRSVSWYQQTPGQGLQFLFEYFSETQRNKGNFPGRFSGRQFSNSRSEMNVSTLELGDSALYLCASSWDAGGTPYEQYFGPGTRLTVT.

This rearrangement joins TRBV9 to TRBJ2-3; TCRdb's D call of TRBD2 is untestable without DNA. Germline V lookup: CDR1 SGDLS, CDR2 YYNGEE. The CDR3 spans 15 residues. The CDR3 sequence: CASSVGGTAPDTQYF.

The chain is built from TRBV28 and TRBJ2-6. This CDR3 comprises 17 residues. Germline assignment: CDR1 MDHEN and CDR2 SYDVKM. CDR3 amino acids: CASSLWTSGSGANVLTF.

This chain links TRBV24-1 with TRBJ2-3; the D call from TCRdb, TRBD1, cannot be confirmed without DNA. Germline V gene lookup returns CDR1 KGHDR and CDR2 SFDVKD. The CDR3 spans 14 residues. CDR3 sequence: CATSLSPSTDTQYF.

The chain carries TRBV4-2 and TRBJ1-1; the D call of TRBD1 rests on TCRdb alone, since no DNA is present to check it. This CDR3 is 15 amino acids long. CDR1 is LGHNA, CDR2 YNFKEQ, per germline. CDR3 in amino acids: CASSQDQGRGTEAFF.

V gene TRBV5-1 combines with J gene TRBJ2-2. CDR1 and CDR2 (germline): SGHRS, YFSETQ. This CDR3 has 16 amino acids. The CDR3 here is CASSFPLSGDTGELFF.

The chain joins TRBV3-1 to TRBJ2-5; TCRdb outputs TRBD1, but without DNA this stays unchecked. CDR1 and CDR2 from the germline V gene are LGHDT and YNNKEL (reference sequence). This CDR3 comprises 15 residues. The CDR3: CASSQAQGVQETQYF.

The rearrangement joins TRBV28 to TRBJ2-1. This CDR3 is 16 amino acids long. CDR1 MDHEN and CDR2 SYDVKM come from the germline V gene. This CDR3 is CASGVDRLLIYNEQFF.

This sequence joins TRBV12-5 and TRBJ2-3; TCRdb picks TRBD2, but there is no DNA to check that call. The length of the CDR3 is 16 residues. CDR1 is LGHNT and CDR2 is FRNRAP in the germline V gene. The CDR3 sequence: CASGFFQGGSTDTQYF.

The CDR3 here is CSVEDRSRNNEQFF. The chain couples TRBV29-1 to TRBJ2-1. Germline values: CDR1 SQVTM, CDR2 ANQGSEA. The CDR3 length is 14 residues.

CDR3 in amino acids: CASRASTYNEQFF. The chain is built from TRBV12-3 or TRBV12-4 and TRBJ2-1. The CDR3 loop spans 13 amino acids.

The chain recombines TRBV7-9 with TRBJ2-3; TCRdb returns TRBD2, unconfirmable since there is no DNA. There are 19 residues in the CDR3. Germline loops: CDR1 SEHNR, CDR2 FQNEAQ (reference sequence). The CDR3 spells CASSSLGVVAGEVTDTQYF.

The CDR3 reads CASSNRDRSLNTEAFF. The chain has TRBV4-1 and TRBJ1-1; checking the TCRdb D call of TRBD1 is not possible without DNA. CDR1 and CDR2 (germline): MGHRA, YSYEKL. This CDR3 spans 16 amino acids.

The CDR3 here is CASSSPRSSHSYNEQFF. The chain uses TRBV7-8 and TRBJ2-1; the TCRdb call, TRBD1, lacks DNA for checking. CDR1 is SGHVS and CDR2 is FQNEAQ in the germline V gene. The CDR3 consists of 17 residues.

The CDR3 is CSVAADRVLYGYTF. J is TRBJ1-2 and V is TRBV29-1; TCRdb designates TRBD1, a call that cannot be tested without DNA. The CDR3 extends over 14 amino acids. CDR1 and CDR2 (germline): SQVTM, ANQGSEA.

CDR3 protein: CASGKGNSGNTIYF. The chain is built from TRBV6-1 and TRBJ1-3. The CDR3 totals 14 residues. Per the germline V gene, CDR1 is MNHNS and CDR2 is SASEGT.

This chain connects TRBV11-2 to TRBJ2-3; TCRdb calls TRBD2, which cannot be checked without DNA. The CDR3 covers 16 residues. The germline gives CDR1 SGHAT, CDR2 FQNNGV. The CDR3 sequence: CASSLGGRGAFYTQYF.

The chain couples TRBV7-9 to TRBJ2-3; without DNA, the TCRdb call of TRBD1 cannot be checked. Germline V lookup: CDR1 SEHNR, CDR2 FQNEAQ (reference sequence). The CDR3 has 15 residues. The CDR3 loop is CASSPGRGTTDTQYF.

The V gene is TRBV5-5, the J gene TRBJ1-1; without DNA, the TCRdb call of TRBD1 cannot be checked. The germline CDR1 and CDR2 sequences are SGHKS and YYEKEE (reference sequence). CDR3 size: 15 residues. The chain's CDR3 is CASSSPLKTGTEAFF. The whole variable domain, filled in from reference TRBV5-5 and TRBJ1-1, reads DAGVTQSPTHLIKTRGQQVTLRCSPISGHKSVSWYQQVLGQGPQFIFQYYEKEERGRGNFPDRFSARQFPNYSSELNVNALLLGDSALYLCASSSPLKTGTEAFFGQGTRLTVV.

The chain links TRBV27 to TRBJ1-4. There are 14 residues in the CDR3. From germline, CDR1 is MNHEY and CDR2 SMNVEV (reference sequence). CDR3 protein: CASSLGPSSEKLFF.

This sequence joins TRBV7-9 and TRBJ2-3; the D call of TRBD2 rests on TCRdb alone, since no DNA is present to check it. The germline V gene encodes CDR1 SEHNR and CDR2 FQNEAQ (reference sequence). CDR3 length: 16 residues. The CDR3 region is CASSSASGSPPDTQYF.

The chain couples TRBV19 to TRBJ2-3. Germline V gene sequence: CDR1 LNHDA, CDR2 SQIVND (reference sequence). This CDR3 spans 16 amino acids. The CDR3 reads CASSLDDLASTDTQYF. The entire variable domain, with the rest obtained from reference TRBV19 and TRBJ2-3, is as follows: DGGITQSPKYLFRKEGQNVTLSCEQNLNHDAMYWYRQDPGQGLRLIYYSQIVNDFQKGDIAEGYSVSREKKESFPLTVTSAQKNPTAFYLCASSLDDLASTDTQYFGPGTRLTVL.

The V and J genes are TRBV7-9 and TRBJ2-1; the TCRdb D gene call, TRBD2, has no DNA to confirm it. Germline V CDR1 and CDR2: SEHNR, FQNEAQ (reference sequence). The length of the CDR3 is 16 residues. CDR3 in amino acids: CASSSPEVVRDNEQFF.

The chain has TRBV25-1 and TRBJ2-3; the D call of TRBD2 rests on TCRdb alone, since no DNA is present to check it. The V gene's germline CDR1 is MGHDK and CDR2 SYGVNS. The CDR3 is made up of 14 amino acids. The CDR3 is CASSERAGVDTQYF.

The CDR3 sequence is CASRPRGAGVYEQYF. This chain connects TRBV6-2 or TRBV6-3 to TRBJ2-7. The CDR3 runs to 15 residues. Germline loops: CDR1 MNHEY, CDR2 SVGEGT.

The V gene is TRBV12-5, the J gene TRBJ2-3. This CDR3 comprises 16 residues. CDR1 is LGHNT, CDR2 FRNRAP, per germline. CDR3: CASGSSQATSTDTQYF.

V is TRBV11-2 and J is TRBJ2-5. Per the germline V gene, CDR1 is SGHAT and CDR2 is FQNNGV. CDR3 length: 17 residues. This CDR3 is CASSLDLFLMLEETQYF.